This TCR beta chain was recorded in a study of identical twins. Findings and limits, study-wide: Abundant beta clonotypes from cord blood had fewer insertions, unlike memory repertoires, which showed none.

The CDR3 contains 16 residues. CDR1 is DFQATT, CDR2 SNEGSKA, per germline (reference sequence). J lost 0 bases, V lost 3 bases, and 9 bases had no gene match. About this clonotype itself: Antigen: not known.

Template switching introduced a universal primer site, and the cDNA bore unique molecular identifiers. TCRdb ran MiXCR on the 5' RACE reads and lists one entry per CDR3 protein. The profile shows about 530,000 distinct CDR3 sequences, approximately 16% of them singletons. This sample was also put to use in a study of yellow fever vaccine responses in identical twins.

This receptor was taken from a woman between 18 and 29 years old in good health. The chain employs TRBV20-1 and TRBJ2-7; 9 bases are shared with TRBD2. The sequenced material came from CD4+ T cells sorted from blood. In DNA, the CDR3 is TGCAGTGCTAGTATAGCGGGAGCCGGGAGCTCCTACGAGCAGTACTTC. This translates into CSASIAGAGSSYEQYF.